This T cell receptor (beta chain) was captured by sequencing in a study of blood T cell repertoires in COVID-19. Study-wide context: From T cells, B-cell-depleted T cells, or PBMCs came the material, which was cDNA or gDNA.

Authors' methods: For nucleated cells, counts were estimated from reference gene primer amplification. Libraries were prepared by immunoSEQ multiplex PCR; TCRdb keeps only in-frame clonotypes and omits some of them. For V, J and clone size, that table is used; D and trimming come from the DNA. The sample consists of 40,000 to 50,000 clones, roughly four fifths of them appearing once. The source of this sequence is a woman of 80 years or more with acute or convalescent COVID-19. What was sequenced was peripheral blood.

CDR3 nucleotides: TGCGCCAGCAGAAGAGGTGAAAACACCATATATTTT. This encodes CASRRGENTIYF. The chain links TRBV10-2 to TRBJ1-3, with D uncertain. The V gene lost 6 bases and the J gene lost 6 bases, with 9 bases spanning the gap. Germline CDR1 and CDR2: WSHSY and SAAADI. There are 12 residues in the CDR3.